The present T cell receptor beta chain was sequenced within a study of blood T cell repertoires in COVID-19 (TCRdb year 2020). Some background on the complete study: Samples covering the acute and convalescent phases of COVID-19 were provided by collaborators in the United States, Italy and Spain. The material from the prospective study consisted of cDNA or gDNA derived from T cells, B-cell-depleted T cells, or PBMCs. Subjects who had been exposed to COVID-19, were actively infected with it, or had recovered from it provided the deeply sampled blood TCRbeta repertoires that made up the dataset. The repertoires were released in a freely available public database intended as a resource for research on the immune response to SARS-CoV-2. Samples were obtained from the ongoing ImmuneRACE study (first 160 participants) and from over 1,000 subjects provided by 6 global collaborators. Nearly every sample came with metadata listing a de-identified subject ID, COVID-19 status, age in years and sex. Where available, HLA class I and class II types were taken from metadata supplied by the sample provider and were not determined by assay-based typing. Overall study outcomes, separate from this receptor: The amount of clinical and demographic metadata varied by source and participant and was provided uncurated.

Relative to germline, V is 0 bases shorter and J is 6 bases shorter, with 15 bases between their ends. The CDR3 starts with the cysteine, ends with the phenylalanine, and has 16 residues. The kept DNA is CDR3 alone, 48 bases in frame from the first base. The germline V gene provides CDR1 SGDLS and CDR2 YYNGEE. TCRbeta CDR3 regions were amplified from genomic DNA by means of the immunoSEQ Assay, a bias-controlled multiplex PCR. The original methods were these. The number of nucleated cells in each sample was estimated from the amplification of reference gene primers within the assay. Sequence reads were collapsed and filtered to measure the absolute abundance of every unique TCRbeta CDR3 rearrangement. For each sample, productive Simpson clonality was calculated as the square root of Simpson's diversity index over productive rearrangements. Imported from immuneACCESS, the table was reduced by TCRdb to in-frame sequences with V and J called. These copies leave out some clones; in studies compared against another copy, an unresolved V gene accounts for under half, and the cause of the remainder is not known. V and J calls and clone size follow that table, whereas D and trimming were derived from the DNA. The sample contains approximately 350,000 clones, around nine tenths of them found a single time. Of the sample, 6% to 8.5% falls within the top ten clones.

As for this clone: Its specific antigen is unknown. Per-base quality was not reported, and no clone a single base away is much larger than it.

One collaborating source in Seattle enrolled patients while the patients were actively infected and followed the patients over time throughout the course of disease. Whole blood was collected in K2EDTA tubes by collaborating institutions according to the institutions' own protocols. Collaborator samples were shipped for TCRbeta analysis as frozen whole blood, isolated PBMCs, or DNA extracted from either sample type. The V gene is TRBV9 and the J gene is TRBJ1-4, with no D gene named confidently. Source material: peripheral blood. This TCR was recovered from a woman in her 70s with COVID-19, enrolled during active disease. DNA sequence: TGTGCCAGCAGCGTAGGGACTCGCCCCGCGGATGAAAAACTGTTTTTT. Translated, it reads CASSVGTRPADEKLFF. This CDR3, with the reference TRBV9 and TRBJ1-4 proteins standing in past its ends, gives the full variable domain DSGVTQTPKHLITATGQRVTLRCSPRSGDLSVYWYQQSLDQGLQFLIQYYNGEERAKGNILERFSAQQFPDLHSELNLSSLELGDSALYFCASSVGTRPADEKLFFGSGTQLSVL.